The 22 T cell receptor beta chains presented below share a single source sample, sequenced in a study of OX40 agonist ivuxolimab in advanced cancers. Libraries were prepared by immunoSEQ multiplex PCR; TCRdb keeps only in-frame clonotypes and omits some of them. The table lists 65,000 to 100,000 clones, 70% to 90% of them singletons. This specimen consisted of CD4+ or CD8+ T cells sorted from blood, obtained in a trial of the OX40 agonist ivuxolimab. These TCRs come from an adult with an advanced solid tumor such as melanoma, head and neck, liver or kidney cancer.

The gene calls are TRBV6-1 and TRBJ1-2; 7 bases are shared with TRBD1. Trimming cost V 6 bases and J 4 bases; bases outside gene matches: 11. The germline V gene has CDR1 MNHNS and CDR2 SASEGT. The CDR3 spans 15 residues. The CDR3 DNA follows: TGTGCCAGCAGCCCGGGAGGGGGCAGGGGCTATGGCTACACCTTC. Protein sequence: CASSPGGGRGYGYTF.

The CDR3 DNA reads TGTGCCAGCTTCAAAGGGAGTTCCTACGAGCAGTACTTC. Its protein is CASFKGSSYEQYF. The chain recombines TRBV28 with TRBJ2-7, with D possibly being TRBD2 (5 bases). V was cut by 8 bases and J by 1 base, with 12 bases left in between. Germline CDR1 and CDR2: MDHEN and SYDVKM. This CDR3 region has 13 residues.

The chain combines TRBV9 with TRBJ2-3, with D hard to call. Germline lookup yields CDR1 SGDLS and CDR2 YYNGEE. V was clipped by 3 bases and J by 6 bases, with 8 bases between them. The CDR3 consists of 12 residues. Here the CDR3 DNA reads TGTGCCAGCAGCGCTCTGGGGGATACGCAGTATTTT. As protein: CASSALGDTQYF.

V usage is TRBV30 and J usage is TRBJ2-1; 8 bases match TRBD1. Germline CDR1 is GTSNPN and CDR2 is SVGIG (reference sequence). Trimming at V came to 0 bases and at J to 10 bases, leaving 5 bases not matched to a gene. The CDR3 totals 13 residues. CDR3 coding DNA: TGTGCCTGGAGTGTAAGACAGGGGCTGGAGCAGTTCTTC. Translation gives CAWSVRQGLEQFF.

This clone has only one observation. The same CDR3 can be traced to other DNA sequences in this sample. The rearrangement joins TRBV7-9 to TRBJ2-2; D is possibly TRBD1 (5 bases). Germline CDR1 is SEHNR and CDR2 is FQNEAQ (reference sequence). The CDR3 length is 15 residues. The V end lost 5 bases, the J end lost 0 bases, and 10 bases lay between the germline ends. CDR3 in DNA: TGTGCCAGCAGCCCCGGACACACGAACACCGGGGAGCTGTTTTTT. Its protein is CASSPGHTNTGELFF.

The V call is TRBV6-5, the J call TRBJ2-7; TRBD2 agrees at 8 bases. Per germline, CDR1 MNHEY and CDR2 SVGAGI. V shed 4 bases and J 3 bases; nucleotides not matched to a gene: 8. The length of the CDR3 is 15 residues. For the CDR3, the DNA is TGTGCCAGCAGTTCACCGGGACTAGACGTCTACGAGCAGTACTTC. Residues: CASSSPGLDVYEQYF.

Concerning this clone: The junction does not match germline at one end; this may be a read error. The V gene is TRBV7-8, the J gene TRBJ2-5; TRBD2 might be the D (5 bases). Germline lookup yields CDR1 SGHVS and CDR2 FQNEAQ. The CDR3 covers 13 residues. The CDR3 loop reads CASSLATSRVGNF. The CDR3 region has the DNA TGTGCCAGCAGCTTAGCCACATCGAGGGTTGGAAACTTC.

The rearrangement uses TRBV6-6 and TRBJ2-7; 8 bases fit TRBD1. The CDR3 consists of 14 residues. The germline V gene encodes CDR1 MNHNY and CDR2 SVGAGI (reference sequence). V shed 5 bases and J 3 bases; nucleotides not matched to a gene: 6. The CDR3 coding sequence is TGTGCCAGCAGTCCCCGGACAGGGAGCTACGAGCAGTACTTC. Protein: CASSPRTGSYEQYF.

This chain uses TRBV19 with TRBJ2-2; D is unclear. Germline V gene data show CDR1 as LNHDA and CDR2 as SQIVND (reference sequence). The V end lost 0 bases, the J end lost 8 bases, and 7 bases lay between the germline ends. The CDR3 is 13 amino acids. CDR3: CASSIDRVGELFF. As DNA, the CDR3 is TGTGCCAGTAGTATAGATCGTGTAGGGGAGCTGTTTTTT.

The V gene is TRBV27, the J gene TRBJ1-4; D possibly corresponds to TRBD1 (5 bases). The V end was cut by 5 bases, the J end by 5 bases, with 12 bases between. The CDR3 extends over 14 amino acids. The germline gives CDR1 MNHEY, CDR2 SMNVEV (reference sequence). CDR3 in amino acids: CASSLQGWNEKLFF. The CDR3 DNA follows: TGTGCCAGCAGTCTCCAGGGTTGGAATGAAAAACTGTTTTTT.

The V call is TRBV23-1, the J call TRBJ1-1; 7 positions match TRBD1. TRBV23-1 falls under the ORF class, with uncertain function. The V segment lost 6 bases and the J segment 4 bases; nucleotides outside the gene matches: 5. CDR3 length equals 13 residues. CDR3 residues: CASRNRGGTEAFF. For the CDR3, the DNA is TGCGCCAGCAGAAACAGGGGCGGCACTGAAGCTTTCTTT.

Only one count was recorded for this clone. Other DNA sequences within the sample encode an identical CDR3. The chain couples TRBV5-4 to TRBJ2-3, with 10 bases fitting TRBD2. From germline, CDR1 is SGHNT and CDR2 YYREEE (reference sequence). CDR3 length: 16 amino acids. V lost 0 bases to trimming and J lost 1 base; unmatched junction nucleotides: 2. This CDR3 reads CASSLGAGGGTDTQYF. The CDR3 DNA reads as TGTGCCAGCAGCTTGGGAGCGGGAGGGGGCACAGATACGCAGTATTTT.

In nucleotides, the CDR3 is TGTGCCTGGAGGCCCCCCCAACAGGGCCAAAACGAGCAGTACTTC. Its translation is CAWRPPQQGQNEQYF. The V and J genes are TRBV30 and TRBJ2-7; possibly TRBD1 for D (6 bases). Germline V CDR1 and CDR2: GTSNPN, SVGIG (reference sequence). Between the trimmed V and J ends, which lost 3 bases and 5 bases, there was a span of 20 bases. The CDR3 loop spans 15 amino acids.

The chain is built from TRBV7-8 and TRBJ1-5; D gene ambiguous. Germline lookup yields CDR1 SGHVS and CDR2 FQNEAQ. The CDR3 totals 15 residues. Trimming stripped 4 bases from V and 4 bases from J, with 14 bases between. CDR3 sequence (DNA): TGTGCCAGCAGCTCCTCCGAGGCAGCAAATCAGCCCCAGCATTTT. The encoded protein is CASSSSEAANQPQHF.

V and J are TRBV5-1 and TRBJ1-1, with 8 bases identical to TRBD1. This CDR3 comprises 14 residues. The ends lost 1 base at V and 5 bases at J; junction bases unmatched: 4. The V gene's germline CDR1 is SGHRS and CDR2 YFSETQ. The CDR3 sequence is CASSLQGARTEAFF. Here the CDR3 DNA reads TGCGCCAGCAGCTTGCAGGGGGCTCGGACTGAAGCTTTCTTT.

The rearrangement joins TRBV10-3 to TRBJ2-1; TRBD1 agrees at 8 bases. With V trimmed by 7 bases and J by 6 bases, 8 bases remained unmatched. The CDR3 spans 14 residues. Germline V gene lookup returns CDR1 ENHRY and CDR2 SYGVKD. CDR3: CAIMGTGGANEQFF. CDR3 bases: TGTGCCATCATGGGGACAGGTGGGGCCAATGAGCAGTTCTTC.

This chain joins TRBV2 and TRBJ2-5; 16 bases match TRBD2. The germline V gene has CDR1 SNHLY and CDR2 FYNNEI. The CDR3 length is 17 residues. Unmatched junction bases numbered 6, after V lost 8 bases and J lost 0 bases. The CDR3 loop reads CASQEGTSGGDQETQYF. Here the CDR3 DNA reads TGTGCCAGCCAAGAAGGGACTAGCGGGGGGGACCAAGAGACCCAGTACTTC.

In its sample, this clone was seen once. The V gene is TRBV27, the J gene TRBJ2-3, with TRBD1 identical over 10 bases. CDR3 length equals 18 residues. After removal of 7 bases from V and 4 bases from J, the junction contained 17 bases not matched to a gene. CDR1 MNHEY and CDR2 SMNVEV come from the germline V gene (reference sequence). The CDR3, as DNA: TGTGCCAGCATACCCGGTCTGGGACAGGGGCTCCCGGCAGATACGCAGTATTTT. Translation gives CASIPGLGQGLPADTQYF.

In its sample, this clone was seen once. The chain has TRBV28 and TRBJ2-3, with D possibly TRBD1 on 5 matching bases. From germline, CDR1 is MDHEN and CDR2 SYDVKM. The V end lost 3 bases, the J end lost 2 bases, and 15 bases lay between the germline ends. The CDR3 length is 16 residues. The CDR3 DNA follows: TGTGCCAGCAGTTTGTCAGGGATGGGGCACACAGATACGCAGTATTTT. This translates into CASSLSGMGHTDTQYF.

The chain links TRBV9 to TRBJ2-7; D possibly corresponds to TRBD2 (6 bases). V lost 4 bases, J lost 7 bases, and 24 bases lay in between. CDR1 and CDR2 (germline): SGDLS, YYNGEE. This CDR3 is 16 amino acids long. The CDR3 DNA is TGTGCCAGCAGCCCACCAGGCGGGACCGCAATGAGGGAGCAGTACTTC. This encodes CASSPPGGTAMREQYF.

J is TRBJ1-2 and V is TRBV6-5; no definite D call. This CDR3 has 12 residues. V lost 7 bases, J lost 8 bases, and 14 bases lay in between. The germline V gene encodes CDR1 MNHEY and CDR2 SVGAGI. In DNA form, the CDR3 reads TGTGCCAGCACCACCCTAGGAGACGGCTACACCTTC. Its protein product is CASTTLGDGYTF.

The chain is built from TRBV6-1 and TRBJ2-7; no clear D gene. The CDR3 is 12 amino acids. Germline V gives CDR1 MNHNS, CDR2 SASEGT. V lost 10 bases, J lost 2 bases, and 12 bases lay in between. CDR3 DNA: TGTGCCACGACGGGTTCGACCTACGAGCAGTACTTC. Protein product: CATTGSTYEQYF.